These 16 T cell receptor beta chains originate from one sample sequenced in a study of blood T cell repertoires in COVID-19 (dated by TCRdb to about 2020). Receptor libraries were prepared by the immunoSEQ multiplex PCR assay. TCRdb's version of the immuneACCESS table is confined to in-frame rearrangements and falls short of the full clone set. An unresolved V gene accounts for under half of the shortfall where checked; the remainder is of unknown origin. Within this sample are about 180,000 clones, with about 87% of them counted one time only. The ten most abundant clones make up around 2.7% of the sample. Sequencing was done on a sample of peripheral blood. Every receptor here comes from a man aged 35 to 55 with active or convalescent COVID-19.

The V call is TRBV9, the J call TRBJ1-2; possible D gene TRBD1, 6 bases. The V end was cut by 0 bases, the J end by 6 bases, with 12 bases between. CDR3 length: 14 residues. From germline, CDR1 is SGDLS and CDR2 YYNGEE. The CDR3: CASSVGDRSHGYTF. The CDR3 nucleotides are TGTGCCAGCAGCGTAGGCGACAGGTCTCATGGCTACACCTTC.

The gene calls are TRBV11-2 and TRBJ1-2, with D uncertain. V was cut by 5 bases and J by 3 bases, with 16 bases left in between. This CDR3 is built from 15 residues. Per the germline V gene, CDR1 is SGHAT and CDR2 is FQNNGV. The CDR3 sequence: CASSSSRFEHYGYTF. In DNA form, the CDR3 reads TGTGCCAGCAGCAGCTCTAGGTTTGAGCACTATGGCTACACCTTC.

This sequence joins TRBV7-2 and TRBJ2-3; possible D gene TRBD2, 7 bases. V shed 2 bases and J shed 7 bases, with 16 bases lying between them. CDR3 size: 15 residues. CDR1 is SGHTA and CDR2 is FQGNSA in the germline V gene. The CDR3 reads CASSLMGGARYTQYF. In nucleotides, the CDR3 is TGTGCCAGCAGCTTAATGGGGGGGGCCCGTTATACGCAGTATTTT. Based on the CDR3 plus reference TRBV7-2 and TRBJ2-3, the full variable domain is GAGVSQSPSNKVTEKGKDVELRCDPISGHTALYWYRQSLGQGLEFLIYFQGNSAPDKSGLPSDRFSAERTGGSVSTLTIQRTQQEDSAVYLCASSLMGGARYTQYFGPGTRLTVL.

J is TRBJ1-2 and V is TRBV11-3; 7 bases fit TRBD1. CDR3 length: 17 residues. Germline trimming cut 1 base from V and 4 bases from J; bases unmatched to any gene: 12. Per the germline V gene, CDR1 is SGHNT and CDR2 is YENEEA. This CDR3 reads CASSLVSRDREPYGYTF. CDR3 in DNA: TGTGCCAGCAGCTTAGTATCCCGGGACAGAGAACCCTATGGCTACACCTTC.

V gene TRBV28 combines with J gene TRBJ2-3, with a weak D call TRBD1 (6 bases). Germline V CDR1 and CDR2: MDHEN, SYDVKM. V lost 5 bases to trimming and J lost 0 bases, with 12 bases between them. The length of the CDR3 is 15 residues. CDR3 in amino acids: CASSPHGTSTDTQYF. CDR3 nucleotide sequence: TGTGCCAGCAGTCCCCACGGGACAAGCACAGATACGCAGTATTTT. The entire variable domain, with the rest obtained from reference TRBV28 and TRBJ2-3, is as follows: DVKVTQSSRYLVKRTGEKVFLECVQDMDHENMFWYRQDPGLGLRLIYFSYDVKMKEKGDIPEGYSVSREKKERFSLILESASTNQTSMYLCASSPHGTSTDTQYFGPGTRLTVL.

The CDR3 DNA reads TGTGCCAGCAGTTTAGGGCTAGCCAGCTACGAGCAGTACTTC. It yields the protein CASSLGLASYEQYF. The V gene is TRBV27, the J gene TRBJ2-7, with D maybe TRBD2 (5 bases). Trimming cost V 2 bases and J 3 bases, with 11 bases left between them. This CDR3 region has 14 residues. Germline lookup yields CDR1 MNHEY and CDR2 SMNVEV (reference sequence).

The rearrangement links TRBV2 to TRBJ1-6, with D possibly being TRBD1 (5 bases). CDR1 SNHLY and CDR2 FYNNEI come from the germline V gene. The CDR3 is 16 residues long. V lost 6 bases and J lost 1, with 13 bases in between. The DNA of the CDR3 is TGTGCCAGCAGAACAGACGGGGGGTCCTATAATTCACCCCTCCACTTT. This gives the protein CASRTDGGSYNSPLHF.

The V gene is TRBV30, the J gene TRBJ2-3, with D perhaps matching TRBD2 (6 bases). The ends were cut back, 2 bases at V and 1 base at J, with 13 bases in the middle. This CDR3 has 15 residues. Germline V gene sequence: CDR1 GTSNPN, CDR2 SVGIG (reference sequence). CDR3 loop: CAWSSGLFGTDTQYF. The DNA of the CDR3 is TGTGCCTGGAGTTCGGGACTTTTTGGCACAGATACGCAGTATTTT.

The rearrangement uses TRBV19 and TRBJ1-6; D unclear. CDR3 size: 14 residues. Trimming took 4 bases from V and 7 from J, leaving 11 bases between them. Germline V CDR1 and CDR2: LNHDA, SQIVND (reference sequence). CDR3 region: CASSTRGTNSPLHF. In DNA form, the CDR3 reads TGTGCCAGTAGTACGCGGGGTACGAATTCACCCCTCCACTTT.

The V call is TRBV5-1, the J call TRBJ1-6; a possible D gene is TRBD1 (6 bases). Between the trimmed V and J ends, which lost 4 bases and 8 bases, there was a span of 10 bases. CDR3 size: 13 residues. The germline gives CDR1 SGHRS, CDR2 YFSETQ. CDR3 residues: CASSPRTDSPLHF. The DNA for the CDR3 is TGCGCCAGCAGCCCGCGGACAGATTCACCCCTCCACTTT. The full variable domain, completed using reference TRBV5-1 and TRBJ1-6, is KAGVTQTPRYLIKTRGQQVTLSCSPISGHRSVSWYQQTPGQGLQFLFEYFSETQRNKGNFPGRFSGRQFSNSRSEMNVSTLELGDSALYLCASSPRTDSPLHFGNGTRLTVT.

The genes are TRBV6-2 or TRBV6-3 and TRBJ1-3; D possibly corresponds to TRBD1 (5 bases). Germline V gives CDR1 MNHEY, CDR2 SVGEGT. The CDR3 totals 16 residues. Trimming shortened V by 5 bases and J by 8 bases, and 22 bases separated the two germline ends. CDR3 sequence reads: CASSHPTGLQGDTIYF. CDR3 coding DNA: TGTGCCAGCAGTCATCCAACGGGACTCCAAGGGGACACCATATATTTT.

The V call is TRBV5-6, the J call TRBJ2-5; D unclear. Germline assignment: CDR1 SGHDT and CDR2 YYEEEE. The CDR3 is 14 residues long. Trimming took off 2 bases at V and 5 bases at J, with 13 bases between the two ends. CDR3 amino acids: CASSLRRSRETQYF. CDR3 DNA: TGTGCCAGCAGCTTAAGGAGATCTCGGGAGACCCAGTACTTC.

This chain links TRBV9 with TRBJ2-6; D is perhaps TRBD1 (6 bases). This CDR3 comprises 16 residues. V shed 3 bases and J shed 0 bases, with 10 bases lying between them. Looked up from germline, CDR1 is SGDLS and CDR2 is YYNGEE. For the CDR3, the DNA is TGTGCCAGCAGCGGGACAGCACACTCTGGGGCCAACGTCCTGACTTTC. It translates to CASSGTAHSGANVLTF.

CDR3 sequence: CASQLRTGLYYEQYF. CDR3 in DNA: TGTGCCAGCCAACTACGGACAGGGTTGTACTACGAGCAGTACTTC. This chain links TRBV5-8 with TRBJ2-7; 8 bases fit TRBD1. Trimming at V came to 7 bases and at J to 3 bases, leaving 12 bases not matched to a gene. This CDR3 has 15 amino acids. Germline values: CDR1 SGHTS, CDR2 YDEGEE. The variable domain in full, completed from reference TRBV5-8 and TRBJ2-7, reads EAGVTQSPTHLIKTRGQQATLRCSPISGHTSVYWYQQALGLGLQFLLWYDEGEERNRGNFPPRFSGRQFPNYSSELNVNALELEDSALYLCASQLRTGLYYEQYFGPGTRLTVT.

Comments on this clone: The junction differs from germline at one of its ends, possibly a read error. This chain joins TRBV28 and TRBJ1-2, with D hard to call. The CDR3 loop spans 15 amino acids. Germline V CDR1 and CDR2: MDHEN, SYDVKM. The CDR3 nucleotides read TGTGCCAGCAGCTTATCCCCTGAGGGAGGCTATGGCTACACCTTC. Translated: CASSLSPEGGYGYTF.

This clone came up once. This sequence joins TRBV4-2 and TRBJ2-5; TRBD1 agrees at 10 bases. Germline CDR1 reads LGHNA; CDR2 reads YNFKEQ. V gave up 0 bases and J gave up 1 base; unmatched junction bases: 5. CDR3 size: 17 residues. In nucleotides, the CDR3 is TGTGCCAGCAGCCAAGAAATTGGGACAGGGGCCCAAGAGACCCAGTACTTC. Protein sequence: CASSQEIGTGAQETQYF.